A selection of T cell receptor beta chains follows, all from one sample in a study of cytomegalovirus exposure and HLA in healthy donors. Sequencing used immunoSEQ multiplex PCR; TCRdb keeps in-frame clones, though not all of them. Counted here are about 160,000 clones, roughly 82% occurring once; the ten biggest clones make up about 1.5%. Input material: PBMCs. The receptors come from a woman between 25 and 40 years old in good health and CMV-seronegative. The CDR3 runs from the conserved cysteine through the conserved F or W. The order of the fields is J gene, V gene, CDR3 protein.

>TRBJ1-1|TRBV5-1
CASSPTGQGATEAFF
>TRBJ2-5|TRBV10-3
CAISDSGVGETQYF
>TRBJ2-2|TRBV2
CASKRAGGNTGELFF
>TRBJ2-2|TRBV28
CASSFFGSGTGELFF
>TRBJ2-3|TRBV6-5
CASSYGGGLDTQYF
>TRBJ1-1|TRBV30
CAWITTANTEAFF
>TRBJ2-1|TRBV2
CASSEIPGQGSLF
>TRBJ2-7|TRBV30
CAWSVRSTYEQYF
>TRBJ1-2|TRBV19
CASSIESFYGYTF
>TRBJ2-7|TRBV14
CASSQGRLAGGREQYF
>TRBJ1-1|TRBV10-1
CASSESQENTEAFF
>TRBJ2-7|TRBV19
CATAGGYEQYF
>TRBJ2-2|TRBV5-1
CASSLMVYSSNGELFF
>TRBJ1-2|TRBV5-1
CASRPGQGSMDYGYTF
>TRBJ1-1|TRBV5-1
CASSPDRTEAFF
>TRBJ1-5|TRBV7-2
CASSLEGDQPQHF
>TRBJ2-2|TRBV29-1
CSVEEVGTSGSPKGTGELFF
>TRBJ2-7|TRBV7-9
CASSLNTRGTYEQYF